One sample yielded the 25 T cell receptor beta chains listed below, sequenced in a study of shared clonotypes between healthy human individuals. Repertoires were generated with immunoSEQ multiplex PCR, while TCRdb's copy carries only in-frame clones and drops some. The table has 2 million to 2.5 million clones, approximately 94% seen once. The sequenced sample was naive CD4+ T cells from PBMCs. Regarding subset: CD45RA+ positively selected. These receptor sequences come from a man younger than 35 in good health. Some clones in this sample may be carry-over from other donors' samples.

The chain is built from TRBV5-1 and TRBJ1-5; a possible D gene is TRBD1 (5 bases). This CDR3 region has 14 residues. Germline V CDR1 and CDR2: SGHRS, YFSETQ. V gave up 5 bases and J gave up 2 bases, with 11 bases separating them. CDR3 protein: CASSSRGGNQPQHF. CDR3 DNA: TGCGCCAGCAGTTCGCGGGGGGGCAATCAGCCCCAGCATTTT.

The CDR3 loop is CASRTLARNYEQYF. CDR3 coding DNA: TGTGCCAGCAGAACACTAGCGAGAAACTACGAGCAGTACTTC. The chain combines TRBV6-5 with TRBJ2-7; 7 nucleotides line up with TRBD2. The J segment lost 3 bases and the V segment lost 6 bases, leaving 8 bases of the junction unmatched. This CDR3 is built from 14 residues. From germline, CDR1 is MNHEY and CDR2 SVGAGI.

This rearrangement joins TRBV5-4 to TRBJ2-7; TRBD1 aligns across 7 bases. The ends lost 4 bases at V and 3 bases at J; junction bases unmatched: 13. The CDR3 length is 16 residues. Germline CDR1 reads SGHNT; CDR2 reads YYREEE (reference sequence). The CDR3 DNA reads TGTGCCAGCAGCAGCATACAGGGGAATAGGGACTACGAGCAGTACTTC. As protein: CASSSIQGNRDYEQYF.

The V and J genes are TRBV30 and TRBJ1-2; a weak D match, TRBD1 (5 bases). The germline V gene has CDR1 GTSNPN and CDR2 SVGIG (reference sequence). The CDR3 is made up of 13 amino acids. The V end lost 7 bases, the J end lost 8 bases, and 20 bases lay between the germline ends. The chain's CDR3 is CASARGVNRGYTF. CDR3 nucleotides: TGTGCCTCCGCTCGAGGGGTTAATCGGGGCTACACCTTC.

The chain recombines TRBV15 with TRBJ2-2; 7 bases fit TRBD2. The CDR3 is 16 amino acids. V was pared by 1 base and J by 5 bases, with 7 bases of the junction left unmatched. In germline, CDR1 is LNHNV, CDR2 YYDKDF (reference sequence). CDR3 bases: TGTGCCACCAGCAGAGGGACGGGAGGAGGTACCGGGGAGCTGTTTTTT. Its translation is CATSRGTGGGTGELFF.

J is TRBJ1-2 and V is TRBV7-3; maybe TRBD1 (5 bases). Germline V CDR1 and CDR2: SGHTA, FQGTGA. V dropped 5 bases and J dropped 4 bases, with 14 bases sitting between them. The CDR3 contains 14 residues. Here the CDR3 reads CASSPPGDSYGYTF. CDR3 nucleotide sequence: TGTGCCAGCAGCCCACCAGGAGACAGCTATGGCTACACCTTC.

The chain couples TRBV30 to TRBJ2-1, with TRBD2 as a possible D gene (5 bases). The CDR3 sequence is 16 residues long. The germline V gene has CDR1 GTSNPN and CDR2 SVGIG (reference sequence). The ends were cut back, 0 bases at V and 3 bases at J, with 15 bases in the middle. The CDR3 reads CAWSVLDSVYYNEQFF. The CDR3 DNA reads as TGTGCCTGGAGTGTACTAGATAGCGTATACTACAATGAGCAGTTCTTC.

The rearrangement links TRBV25-1 to TRBJ2-5; weak D call: TRBD1 (6 bases). The CDR3 is made up of 14 amino acids. Germline values: CDR1 MGHDK, CDR2 SYGVNS. V was pared by 4 bases and J by 7 bases, with 16 bases between. CDR3 coding DNA: TGTGCCAGCAGTGCGGAGACAGGTTTGGGGACCCAGTACTTC. Its protein product is CASSAETGLGTQYF.

This clone was detected only a few times. This chain links TRBV6-6 with TRBJ1-5; 7 nucleotides match TRBD1. V shed 2 bases, J shed 7 bases, and the junction held 8 bases outside the gene matches. Germline-derived CDR1 and CDR2 are MNHNY and SVGAGI (reference sequence). The length of the CDR3 is 15 residues. The CDR3 DNA reads TGTGCCAGCAGTTACGAGGGACAGCCAGGCCAGCCCCAGCATTTT. This codes for CASSYEGQPGQPQHF.

The rearrangement links TRBV28 to TRBJ2-2; D not resolved. V dropped 8 bases and J dropped 7 bases, with 14 bases sitting between them. This CDR3 contains 13 residues. From germline, CDR1 is MDHEN and CDR2 SYDVKM. CDR3 DNA sequence: TGTGCCAGCGGACGGCCGGATATCGGGGAGCTGTTTTTT. Amino acid sequence: CASGRPDIGELFF.

V and J are TRBV19 and TRBJ1-3, with D possibly being TRBD1 (6 bases). The CDR3 covers 15 residues. In germline, CDR1 is LNHDA, CDR2 SQIVND (reference sequence). Trimming left V 7 bases short and J 3 bases short, with 16 bases between. In DNA, the CDR3 is TGTGCCAGTATCCTACCGGACAGTGGTGGAAACACCATATATTTT. This encodes CASILPDSGGNTIYF.

The V and J genes are TRBV11-3 and TRBJ2-7; no clear D gene. Germline assignment: CDR1 SGHNT and CDR2 YENEEA. V dropped 7 bases and J dropped 1 base, with 11 bases sitting between them. This CDR3 region has 13 residues. CDR3 sequence reads: CASTPSRSYEQYF. DNA of the CDR3: TGTGCCAGCACCCCTTCGCGGTCCTACGAGCAGTACTTC.

The V call is TRBV5-5, the J call TRBJ2-7; D gene ambiguous. V was cut by 1 base and J by 1 base, with 6 bases left in between. The V gene's germline CDR1 is SGHKS and CDR2 YYEKEE (reference sequence). CDR3 length: 13 residues. DNA for the CDR3: TGTGCCAGCAGCTTGACTGCTTCCTACGAGCAGTACTTC. Translated, it gives CASSLTASYEQYF.

The genes are TRBV30 and TRBJ2-4; D might be TRBD2 (7 bases). Germline CDR1 and CDR2: GTSNPN and SVGIG (reference sequence). With 0 bases removed from V and 0 bases from J, the gap between germline ends came to 9 bases. The CDR3 extends over 15 amino acids. This chain's CDR3 is CAWSVGGLAKNIQYF. In DNA, the CDR3 is TGTGCCTGGAGTGTCGGGGGGCTAGCCAAAAACATTCAGTACTTC.

The chain recombines TRBV28 with TRBJ2-1, with 7 bases that match TRBD2. J gave up 6 bases and V 6 bases, and 8 bases lay outside the gene matches. This CDR3 has 14 residues. Germline V lookup: CDR1 MDHEN, CDR2 SYDVKM. CDR3: CASRPPREGNEQFF. The CDR3 coding sequence is TGTGCCAGCAGACCCCCCAGGGAGGGCAATGAGCAGTTCTTC.

The chain has TRBV25-1 and TRBJ1-1, with D uncertain. CDR3 length: 13 residues. The V end lost 3 bases, the J end lost 4 bases, and 9 bases lay between the germline ends. Germline V gives CDR1 MGHDK, CDR2 SYGVNS. The DNA for the CDR3 is TGTGCCAGCAGTGAGACCCCAGGCACTGAAGCTTTCTTT. As protein: CASSETPGTEAFF.

The chain links TRBV28 to TRBJ2-6; no reliable D call. The CDR3 loop spans 15 amino acids. Trimming stripped 6 bases from V and 4 bases from J, with 13 bases between. Per germline, CDR1 MDHEN and CDR2 SYDVKM. Written as DNA, the CDR3 is TGTGCCAGCAGCATAGGAGCTAGGGGGGCCAACGTCCTGACTTTC. This translates into CASSIGARGANVLTF.

The gene calls are TRBV27 and TRBJ1-5; D is ambiguous. V was shortened by 3 bases and J by 0 bases, with 15 bases between the two germline ends. In germline, CDR1 is MNHEY, CDR2 SMNVEV (reference sequence). This CDR3 is built from 17 residues. As DNA, the CDR3 is TGTGCCAGCAGTTTGTTCCCCGGCCCTTATAGCAATCAGCCCCAGCATTTT. Its protein product is CASSLFPGPYSNQPQHF.

V usage is TRBV5-1 and J usage is TRBJ2-5; D unresolved. V gave up 0 bases and J gave up 5 bases, with 11 bases separating them. The CDR3 sequence is 14 residues long. CDR1 and CDR2 (germline): SGHRS, YFSETQ. In nucleotides, the CDR3 is TGCGCCAGCAGCTTGGATCCACTACCCGAGACCCAGTACTTC. Translating gives CASSLDPLPETQYF.

V and J are TRBV2 and TRBJ1-2, with 7 bases lining up with TRBD1. The V gene's germline CDR1 is SNHLY and CDR2 FYNNEI. The CDR3 consists of 15 residues. V lost 10 bases to trimming and J lost 4 bases; unmatched junction nucleotides: 15. The CDR3 here is CATNRGLSSTYGYTF. The CDR3, as DNA: TGTGCCACTAACAGGGGCCTCTCTTCCACCTATGGCTACACCTTC.

This chain links TRBV27 with TRBJ2-6; no clear D. V lost 3 bases to trimming and J lost 1 base, with 10 bases between them. CDR1 and CDR2 (germline): MNHEY, SMNVEV (reference sequence). The CDR3 has 16 residues. Here the CDR3 DNA reads TGTGCCAGCAGTTTTGGACGGGCATCTGGGGCCAACGTCCTGACTTTC. Its translation is CASSFGRASGANVLTF.

The chain uses TRBV15 and TRBJ2-5, with TRBD1 identical over 8 bases. With V trimmed by 8 bases and J by 2 bases, 10 bases remained unmatched. The germline V gene has CDR1 LNHNV and CDR2 YYDKDF (reference sequence). The CDR3 has 15 residues. The CDR3 coding sequence is TGTGCCACCCTGGCGCGGGACAGGCGACAAGAGACCCAGTACTTC. It translates to CATLARDRRQETQYF.

The chain has TRBV6-1 and TRBJ1-4; D might be TRBD1 (5 bases). This CDR3 is built from 15 residues. Germline V lookup: CDR1 MNHNS, CDR2 SASEGT. The V end lost 4 bases, the J end lost 0 bases, and 9 bases lay between the germline ends. The CDR3 reads CASSGGVATNEKLFF. Here the CDR3 DNA reads TGTGCCAGCAGTGGAGGGGTCGCAACTAATGAAAAACTGTTTTTT.

V usage is TRBV30 and J usage is TRBJ1-2; maybe TRBD1 (5 bases). Germline V gene data show CDR1 as GTSNPN and CDR2 as SVGIG (reference sequence). The CDR3 covers 12 residues. The V end was cut by 5 bases, the J end by 6 bases, with 13 bases between. The chain's CDR3 is CAWEDRSDGYTF. CDR3 sequence (DNA): TGTGCCTGGGAAGACAGATCGGATGGCTACACCTTC.

The chain combines TRBV14 with TRBJ2-3; D is possibly TRBD2 (5 bases). This CDR3 has 16 residues. Looked up from germline, CDR1 is SGHDN and CDR2 is FVKESK. Trimming pared 0 bases from V and 3 bases from J, leaving 13 bases between. As DNA, the CDR3 is TGTGCCAGCAGCCAAGATCGTGACTATCCAACAGATACGCAGTATTTT. It specifies CASSQDRDYPTDTQYF.